Many counts were recorded for the clone carrying this T cell receptor (beta chain). Its antigen remains unidentified. Genomic DNA provided the template from which TCR beta VDJ and CDR3 profiles were obtained. TCRdb reanalysed the reads using MiXCR and keeps one entry per CDR3 protein. This table has under 250,000 distinct CDR3 sequences, roughly 35% appearing once. The data are from a study of CD8+CD57+ T cells in acquired aplastic anemia. Background on the study: Sorted CD4+ and CD8+ cells gave a mean 3.2 ug DNA, range about 0.19 to 27.4 ug. On average, healthy donors gave about 10.8 million reads for CD4+ cells. Study findings and constraints: Significance was not reached for CD8+ Simpson's diversity between patients and controls. Patients and controls turned out to have 25 to 35 CD8+ CDR3 sequences in common.

Trimming took off 5 bases at V and 5 bases at J, with 16 bases between the two ends. In germline, CDR1 is SGHDT, CDR2 YYEEEE. The length of the CDR3 is 14 residues. This TCR derives from a human donor in good health, serving as a control. The sample comprised sorted CD4+, CD8+, or CD8+CD57+ T cells (not recorded which) from PBMCs. The V gene is TRBV5-6, the J gene TRBJ2-5; D gene unclear. Written as DNA, the CDR3 is TGTGCCAGCAGTCTGTCTGGTTCATGGGAGACCCAGTACTTC. Translated, it gives CASSLSGSWETQYF. The entire variable domain, with the rest obtained from reference TRBV5-6 and TRBJ2-5, is as follows: DAGVTQSPTHLIKTRGQQVTLRCSPKSGHDTVSWYQQALGQGPQFIFQYYEEEERQRGNFPDRFSGHQFPNYSSELNVNALLLGDSALYLCASSLSGSWETQYFGPGTRLLVL.